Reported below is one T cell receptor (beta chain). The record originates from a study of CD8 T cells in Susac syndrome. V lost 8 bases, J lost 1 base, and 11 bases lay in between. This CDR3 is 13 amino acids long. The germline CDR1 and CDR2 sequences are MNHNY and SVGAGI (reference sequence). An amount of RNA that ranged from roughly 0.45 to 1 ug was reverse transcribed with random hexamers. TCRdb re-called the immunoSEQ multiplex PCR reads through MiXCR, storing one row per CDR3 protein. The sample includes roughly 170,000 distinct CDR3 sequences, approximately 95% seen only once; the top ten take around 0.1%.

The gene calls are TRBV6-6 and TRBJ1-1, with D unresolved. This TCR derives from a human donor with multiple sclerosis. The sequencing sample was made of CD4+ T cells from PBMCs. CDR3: CASGRPENTEAFF. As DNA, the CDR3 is TGTGCCAGCGGGAGACCGGAGAACACTGAAGCTTTCTTT.